The text below deals with one T cell receptor beta chain. Its antigen is not identified. This entry comes from a study of identical twins. Study-level results: Out-of-frame alpha sequences common to twins were enriched for low generation probability.

V gave up 3 bases and J gave up 2 bases, with 9 bases separating them. This CDR3 contains 14 residues. Germline assignment: CDR1 MDHEN and CDR2 SYDVKM. After template switching added a universal primer site, the resulting cDNA carried unique molecular identifiers. Each CDR3 protein is one row after TCRdb ran MiXCR on the 5' RACE reads. The sample has 420,000 or so distinct CDR3 sequences, about a fifth seen once. This chain connects TRBV28 to TRBJ2-3; no definite D call. The sequencing input was naive T cells sorted from blood. The TCR was taken from a man aged 50 to 59 in good health. CDR3 DNA sequence: TGTGCCAGCAGTTTTTTCTCGGACACAGATACGCAGTATTTT. Protein sequence: CASSFFSDTDTQYF.